Below are 20 T cell receptor beta chains sequenced from a single sample in a study of early T cells in non-severe SARS-CoV-2 infection. TCRdb reprocessed the 5' RACE reads via MiXCR and lists one record per CDR3 protein. The table shows 35,000 to 40,000 distinct CDR3 sequences, with 5.3% occurring only once. Sequenced material: whole blood. Source of these receptors: an adult who was a healthcare worker with PCR-confirmed SARS-CoV-2 infection or an uninfected control (not recorded which).

This clonotype occurred many times. The chain has TRBV7-2 and TRBJ2-7, with 11 nucleotides matching TRBD2. This CDR3 region has 15 residues. Germline V gene sequence: CDR1 SGHTA, CDR2 FQGNSA. The ends lost 7 bases at V and 3 bases at J; junction bases unmatched: 8. The CDR3 region has the DNA TGTGCCAGCACTACCGGACTAGCGGGTAACTACGAGCAGTACTTC. This translates into CASTTGLAGNYEQYF.

As concerns this clonotype: This clone may be a read error of a much larger clone one base away. The chain is built from TRBV18 and TRBJ2-1; TRBD2 agrees at 9 bases. Trimming took 3 bases from V and 0 from J; bases not matched to a gene: 6. The CDR3 has 17 amino acids. Germline V gene lookup returns CDR1 KGHSH and CDR2 LQKENI. The CDR3 here is CASSPPSGVSSYNEQFF. The CDR3, as DNA: TGTGCCAGCTCACCTCCTAGCGGGGTTAGCTCCTACAATGAGCAGTTCTTC.

This clonotype has a handful of counts. The rearrangement uses TRBV3-1 and TRBJ2-1; 12 nucleotides match TRBD2. V gave up 5 bases and J gave up 13 bases; unmatched junction bases: 9. Germline CDR1 reads LGHDT; CDR2 reads YNNKEL (reference sequence). The CDR3 is made up of 14 amino acids. CDR3 coding DNA: TGTGCCAGCAGCTCGACTAGCGGGGGCCCGGTCCAGTTCTTC. It translates to CASSSTSGGPVQFF.

This clonotype has ten or more counts. The V gene is TRBV5-4, the J gene TRBJ2-1, with unresolved D. This CDR3 has 12 residues. The ends were cut back, 1 base at V and 5 bases at J, with 4 bases in the middle. Per germline, CDR1 SGHNT and CDR2 YYREEE (reference sequence). CDR3: CASSLTDNEQFF. DNA of the CDR3: TGTGCCAGCAGCTTGACGGACAATGAGCAGTTCTTC.

This clonotype showed up many times. J is TRBJ2-1 and V is TRBV20-1; 10 positions agree with TRBD2. V gave up 0 bases and J gave up 7 bases; unmatched junction bases: 9. This CDR3 is 16 amino acids long. Per the germline V gene, CDR1 is DFQATT and CDR2 is SNEGSKA (reference sequence). CDR3 nucleotide sequence: TGCAGTGCTAGAGAAAGGCGGACTAGCGGAGGTAATGAGCAGTTCTTC. Encoded protein: CSARERRTSGGNEQFF.

This clonotype was seen repeatedly, ten times or more. The rearrangement links TRBV19 to TRBJ1-2; no reliable D call. Germline CDR1 reads LNHDA; CDR2 reads SQIVND (reference sequence). The V and J ends lost 7 bases and 3 bases respectively, with 15 bases between them. CDR3 length equals 14 residues. The CDR3 region is CASTLRFGYYGYTF. CDR3 sequence (DNA): TGTGCCAGTACCCTGCGCTTTGGGTACTATGGCTACACCTTC.

This clonotype was picked up many times. The chain recombines TRBV30 with TRBJ1-3; D not resolved. V was pared by 1 base and J by 7 bases, with 8 bases between. CDR3 size: 12 residues. CDR1 is GTSNPN and CDR2 is SVGIG in the germline V gene (reference sequence). The DNA for the CDR3 is TGTGCCTGGAGTGGCTTCGGGAACACCATATATTTT. Translating gives CAWSGFGNTIYF.

The sample holds many counts of this clonotype. The chain is built from TRBV19 and TRBJ2-1, with TRBD2 matching 9 bases. V trimming: 5 bases; J trimming: 6 bases; junction bases outside the gene matches: 8. Germline values: CDR1 LNHDA, CDR2 SQIVND (reference sequence). This CDR3 contains 15 residues. CDR3 coding DNA: TGTGCCAGTAGTCGTGCGGGAGGGCCCCCCAATGAGCAGTTCTTC. This encodes CASSRAGGPPNEQFF.

At least ten counts were recorded for this clonotype. The J gene is TRBJ2-3, the V gene TRBV5-4; D is ambiguous. Per the germline V gene, CDR1 is SGHNT and CDR2 is YYREEE (reference sequence). The CDR3 extends over 13 amino acids. The V end lost 2 bases, the J end lost 4 bases, and 8 bases lay between the germline ends. The CDR3 is CASSLDTADTQYF. CDR3 in DNA: TGTGCCAGCAGCTTAGATACCGCAGATACGCAGTATTTT.

The chain recombines TRBV9 with TRBJ2-3; 8 bases agree with TRBD2. Germline V gives CDR1 SGDLS, CDR2 YYNGEE. The CDR3 is made up of 15 amino acids. J gave up 0 bases and V 1 base, and 1 base lay outside the gene matches. CDR3 protein: CASSVSGGSTDTQYF. In DNA, the CDR3 is TGTGCCAGCAGCGTAAGCGGGGGTAGCACAGATACGCAGTATTTT.

This clonotype was seen repeatedly, ten times or more. The chain's CDR3 is CASSQDRRDGSPLHF. Written as DNA, the CDR3 is TGTGCCAGCAGCCAAGATCGCCGGGATGGATCACCCCTCCACTTT. The J gene is TRBJ1-6, the V gene TRBV4-2; D is unclear. CDR3 size: 15 residues. CDR1 is LGHNA and CDR2 is YNFKEQ in the germline V gene. With 0 bases removed from V and 10 bases from J, the gap between germline ends came to 13 bases.

The V gene is TRBV5-1, the J gene TRBJ2-3; 8 positions agree with TRBD1. The CDR3 extends over 15 amino acids. Per the germline V gene, CDR1 is SGHRS and CDR2 is YFSETQ. The J segment lost 2 bases and the V segment lost 0 bases, leaving 2 bases of the junction unmatched. The CDR3 DNA reads TGCGCCAGCAGCTTGGGGACAGGGATCACAGATACGCAGTATTTT. Amino acids: CASSLGTGITDTQYF.

The table lists this clonotype with many counts. CDR3 region: CSVALQDEQYF. The DNA for the CDR3 is TGCAGCGTTGCCCTACAGGACGAGCAGTACTTC. The rearrangement uses TRBV29-1 and TRBJ2-7; possible D gene TRBD1, 5 bases. The CDR3 consists of 11 residues. Germline lookup yields CDR1 SQVTM and CDR2 ANQGSEA. V lost 4 bases and J 5 bases, leaving 9 bases between the germline ends.

This clonotype was seen ten or more times. V usage is TRBV4-2 and J usage is TRBJ2-7, with D perhaps TRBD1 or TRBD2 (5 bases each). The CDR3 is 14 residues long. Germline assignment: CDR1 LGHNA and CDR2 YNFKEQ. Trimming pared 4 bases from V and 1 base from J, leaving 11 bases between. This CDR3 is CASSPRWGSYEQYF. The CDR3 DNA sequence: TGTGCCAGCAGCCCGCGGTGGGGGTCCTACGAGCAGTACTTC.

V and J are TRBV29-1 and TRBJ2-7; perhaps TRBD2 as D (7 bases). Trimming took 4 bases from V and 3 from J, leaving 13 bases between them. This CDR3 has 13 residues. The V gene's germline CDR1 is SQVTM and CDR2 ANQGSEA. CDR3 nucleotides: TGCAGCGTTGGGCGGGGGCGAGGCTACGAGCAGTACTTC. It yields the protein CSVGRGRGYEQYF.

The chain recombines TRBV7-2 with TRBJ2-3; TRBD1 matches 8 bases. CDR3 length: 21 amino acids. Trimming cost V 1 base and J 0 bases; bases outside gene matches: 18. Germline CDR1 reads SGHTA; CDR2 reads FQGNSA. CDR3 residues: CASSLEKLDVSGQGSTDTQYF. The CDR3 DNA follows: TGTGCCAGCAGCTTAGAGAAGCTCGATGTGTCCGGACAGGGAAGCACAGATACGCAGTATTTT. Using reference TRBV7-2 and TRBJ2-3 for the parts outside the CDR3, the full variable domain is GAGVSQSPSNKVTEKGKDVELRCDPISGHTALYWYRQSLGQGLEFLIYFQGNSAPDKSGLPSDRFSAERTGGSVSTLTIQRTQQEDSAVYLCASSLEKLDVSGQGSTDTQYFGPGTRLTVL.

The sample holds many counts of this clonotype. The junction departs from the called germline gene at one end, perhaps through a read error. This chain uses TRBV7-2 with TRBJ2-1; tentative D call: TRBD2 (5 bases). CDR1 is SGHTA and CDR2 is FQGNSA in the germline V gene. This CDR3 spans 11 amino acids. The CDR3 bases are TGTGCCAGCAGCCTAGCTATTGAGCAGTTCTTC. This encodes CASSLAIEQFF.

This clonotype was seen repeatedly, ten times or more. This CDR3 is CSAPRTSGAYEQYF. In DNA form, the CDR3 reads TGCAGTGCTCCTCGGACTAGCGGGGCCTACGAGCAGTACTTC. This rearrangement joins TRBV20-1 to TRBJ2-7; 12 bases are shared with TRBD2. The length of the CDR3 is 14 residues. Germline assignment: CDR1 DFQATT and CDR2 SNEGSKA (reference sequence). V lost 5 bases and J lost 2; bases outside the gene matches: 4.

This clonotype was seen repeatedly, ten times or more. The chain couples TRBV9 to TRBJ2-7; D not resolved. Trimming took 0 bases from V and 5 from J, leaving 12 bases between them. Germline CDR1 and CDR2: SGDLS and YYNGEE. The length of the CDR3 is 14 residues. The CDR3 sequence is CASSVDPLVHEQYF. CDR3 bases: TGTGCCAGCAGCGTAGATCCTCTGGTACACGAGCAGTACTTC.

There are many counts of this clonotype. The chain combines TRBV20-1 with TRBJ2-7; no clear D. The CDR3 contains 14 residues. Trimming shortened V by 6 bases and J by 3 bases, and 18 bases separated the two germline ends. In germline, CDR1 is DFQATT, CDR2 SNEGSKA (reference sequence). DNA for the CDR3: TGCAGTGCGCCGAGCCCTTCGCAGATCTACGAGCAGTACTTC. Translating it yields CSAPSPSQIYEQYF.